This T cell receptor (beta chain) stems from a study of blood T cell repertoires in COVID-19. Study background: Sources were T cells, B-cell-depleted T cells, or PBMCs; the material itself was cDNA or gDNA.

The CDR3 consists of 14 residues. The germline V and J ends were trimmed by 7 bases and 4 bases, with 13 bases remaining between them. The germline V gene encodes CDR1 LNHDA and CDR2 SQIVND (reference sequence). Assay used: immunoSEQ multiplex PCR; TCRdb lists only in-frame clones, some missing. The top ten clones hold 2% to 2.5% of a sample with roughly 200,000 clones, approximately 90% of them seen once. Sequencing was done on a sample of PBMCs or T cells enriched from blood (not recorded which). The genes are TRBV19 and TRBJ1-4; D is uncertain. This receptor was obtained from a woman aged 25 to 45 who had recovered from COVID-19. The CDR3 nucleotides are TGTGCCAGTATGGAGACGGAGCGTAATGAAAAACTGTTTTTT. Protein product: CASMETERNEKLFF.